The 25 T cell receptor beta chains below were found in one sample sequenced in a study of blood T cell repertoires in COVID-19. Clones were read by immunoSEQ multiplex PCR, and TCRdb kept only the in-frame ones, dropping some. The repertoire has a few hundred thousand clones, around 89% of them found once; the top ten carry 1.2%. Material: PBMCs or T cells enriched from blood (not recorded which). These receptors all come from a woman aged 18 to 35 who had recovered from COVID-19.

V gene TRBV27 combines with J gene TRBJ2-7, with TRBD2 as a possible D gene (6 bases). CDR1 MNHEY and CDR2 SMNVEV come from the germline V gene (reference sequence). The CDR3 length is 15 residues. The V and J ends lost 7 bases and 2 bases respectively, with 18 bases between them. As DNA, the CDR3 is TGTGCCAGCACCCAAGCGGGTGTAGGGGCCTACGAGCAGTACTTC. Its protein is CASTQAGVGAYEQYF.

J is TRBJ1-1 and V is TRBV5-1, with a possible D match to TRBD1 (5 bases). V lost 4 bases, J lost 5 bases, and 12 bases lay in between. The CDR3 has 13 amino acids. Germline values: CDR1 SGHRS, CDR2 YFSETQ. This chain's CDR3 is CASSPPGGTEAFF. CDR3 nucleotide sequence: TGCGCCAGCAGCCCGCCGGGGGGGACTGAAGCTTTCTTT.

The CDR3 DNA is TGTGCCAGCAGTTTTTCCAGGGATACTGAAGCTTTCTTT. Translated, it gives CASSFSRDTEAFF. J is TRBJ1-1 and V is TRBV27; possible D gene TRBD1, 5 bases. Per germline, CDR1 MNHEY and CDR2 SMNVEV (reference sequence). CDR3 length: 13 amino acids. Between the trimmed V and J ends, which lost 3 bases and 5 bases, there was a span of 10 bases.

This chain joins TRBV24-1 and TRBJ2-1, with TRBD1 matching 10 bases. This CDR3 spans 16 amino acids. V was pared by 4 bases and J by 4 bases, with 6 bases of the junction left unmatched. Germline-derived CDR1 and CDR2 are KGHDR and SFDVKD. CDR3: CATSESGQGLYNEQFF. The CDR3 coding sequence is TGTGCCACCAGTGAGTCGGGACAGGGGCTGTACAATGAGCAGTTCTTC.

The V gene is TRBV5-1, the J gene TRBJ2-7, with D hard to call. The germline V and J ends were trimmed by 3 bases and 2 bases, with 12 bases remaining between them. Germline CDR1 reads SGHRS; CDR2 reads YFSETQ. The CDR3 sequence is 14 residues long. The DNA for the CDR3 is TGCGCCAGCAGCTCCACCAGGTCAGCCTACGAGCAGTACTTC. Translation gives CASSSTRSAYEQYF.

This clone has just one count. The CDR3 here is CASSQSVYNSPLHF. For the CDR3, the DNA is TGTGCCAGCAGCCAATCCGTATATAATTCACCCCTCCACTTT. The V gene is TRBV14, the J gene TRBJ1-6; D call uncertain. CDR3 length equals 14 residues. With 2 bases removed from V and 4 bases from J, the gap between germline ends came to 6 bases. Germline V lookup: CDR1 SGHDN, CDR2 FVKESK.

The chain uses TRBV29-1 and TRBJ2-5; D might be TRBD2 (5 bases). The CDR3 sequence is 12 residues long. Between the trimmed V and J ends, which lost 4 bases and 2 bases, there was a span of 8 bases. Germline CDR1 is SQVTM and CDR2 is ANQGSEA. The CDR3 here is CSVGGRQETQYF. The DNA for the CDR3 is TGCAGCGTTGGTGGGAGACAAGAGACCCAGTACTTC.

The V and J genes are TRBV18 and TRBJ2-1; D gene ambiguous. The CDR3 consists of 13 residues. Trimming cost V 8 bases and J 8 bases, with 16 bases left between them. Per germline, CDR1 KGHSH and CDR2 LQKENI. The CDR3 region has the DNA TGTGCCAGCCTGGAGACTCCCCGGGATGAGCAGTTCTTC. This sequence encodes CASLETPRDEQFF.

This CDR3 reads CATSDPRTGMPGANVLTF. DNA for the CDR3: TGTGCCACCAGTGATCCTCGGACAGGGATGCCTGGGGCCAACGTCCTGACTTTC. The V gene is TRBV24-1, the J gene TRBJ2-6, with 8 nucleotides matching TRBD1. Unmatched junction bases numbered 8, after V lost 3 bases and J lost 2 bases. The germline V gene encodes CDR1 KGHDR and CDR2 SFDVKD. The CDR3 has 18 amino acids.

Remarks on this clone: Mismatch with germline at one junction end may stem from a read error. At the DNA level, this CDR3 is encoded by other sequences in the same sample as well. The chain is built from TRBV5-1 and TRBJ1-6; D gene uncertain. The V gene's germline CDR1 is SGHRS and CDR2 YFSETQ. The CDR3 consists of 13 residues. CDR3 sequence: CASSLVDNSPLHF. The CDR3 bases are TGTGCCAGCAGCTTGGTCGATAATTCACCCCTCCACTTT.

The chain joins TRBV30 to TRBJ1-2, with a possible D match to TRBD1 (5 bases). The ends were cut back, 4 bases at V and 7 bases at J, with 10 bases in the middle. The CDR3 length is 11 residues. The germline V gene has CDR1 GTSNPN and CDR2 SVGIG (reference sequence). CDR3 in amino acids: CAWIAGLGYTF. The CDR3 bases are TGTGCCTGGATTGCGGGGCTTGGCTACACCTTC.

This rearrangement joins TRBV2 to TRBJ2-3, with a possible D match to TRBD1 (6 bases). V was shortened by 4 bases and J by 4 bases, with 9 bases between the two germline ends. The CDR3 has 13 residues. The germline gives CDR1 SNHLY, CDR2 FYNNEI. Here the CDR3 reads CASSGWGPDTQYF. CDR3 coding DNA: TGTGCCAGCAGTGGGTGGGGGCCAGATACGCAGTATTTT.

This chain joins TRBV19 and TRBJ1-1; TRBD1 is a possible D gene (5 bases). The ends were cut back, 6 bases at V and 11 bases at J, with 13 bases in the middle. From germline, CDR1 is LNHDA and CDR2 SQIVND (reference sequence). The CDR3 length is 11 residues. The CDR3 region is CASRRGQGAFF. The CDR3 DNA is TGTGCCAGTAGAAGGGGTCAAGGGGCTTTCTTT.

The CDR3 coding sequence is TGTGCCAGTAGTATAGCGGCAGACTATAGCAATCAGCCCCAGCATTTT. This sequence encodes CASSIAADYSNQPQHF. The chain carries TRBV19 and TRBJ1-5, with no clear D. V lost 1 base to trimming and J lost 0 bases, with 10 bases between them. The CDR3 is 16 amino acids. Germline V lookup: CDR1 LNHDA, CDR2 SQIVND (reference sequence). Supplemented by reference TRBV19 and TRBJ1-5, the full variable domain reads DGGITQSPKYLFRKEGQNVTLSCEQNLNHDAMYWYRQDPGQGLRLIYYSQIVNDFQKGDIAEGYSVSREKKESFPLTVTSAQKNPTAFYLCASSIAADYSNQPQHFGDGTRLSIL.

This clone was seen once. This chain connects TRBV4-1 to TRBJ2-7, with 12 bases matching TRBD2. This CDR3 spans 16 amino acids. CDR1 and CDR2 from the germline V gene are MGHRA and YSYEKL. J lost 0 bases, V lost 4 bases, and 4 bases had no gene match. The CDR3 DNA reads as TGCGCCAGCAGCCCACAACTAGCGGGGGGCTCCTACGAGCAGTACTTC. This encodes CASSPQLAGGSYEQYF.

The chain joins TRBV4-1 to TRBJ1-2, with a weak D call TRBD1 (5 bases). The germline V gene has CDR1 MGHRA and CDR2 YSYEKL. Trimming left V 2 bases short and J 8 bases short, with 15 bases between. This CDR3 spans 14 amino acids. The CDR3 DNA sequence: TGCGCCAGCAGCCAACCCGTTAGGGGTCAAGGCTACACCTTC. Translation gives CASSQPVRGQGYTF.

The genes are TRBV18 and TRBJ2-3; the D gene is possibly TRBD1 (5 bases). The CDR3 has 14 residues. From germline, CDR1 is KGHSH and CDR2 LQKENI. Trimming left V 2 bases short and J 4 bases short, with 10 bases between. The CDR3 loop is CASSPGQGPDTQYF. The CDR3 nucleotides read TGTGCCAGCTCACCAGGGCAGGGCCCAGATACGCAGTATTTT.

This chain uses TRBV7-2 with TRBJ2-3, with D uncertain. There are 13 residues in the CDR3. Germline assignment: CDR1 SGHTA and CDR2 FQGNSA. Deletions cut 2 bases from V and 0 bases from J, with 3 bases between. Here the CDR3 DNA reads TGTGCCAGCAGCTTATCAAGCACAGATACGCAGTATTTT. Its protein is CASSLSSTDTQYF.

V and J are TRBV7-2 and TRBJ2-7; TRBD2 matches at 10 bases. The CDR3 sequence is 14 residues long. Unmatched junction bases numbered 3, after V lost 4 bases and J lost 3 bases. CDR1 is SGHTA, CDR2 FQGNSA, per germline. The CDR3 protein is CASSYSGGSYEQYF. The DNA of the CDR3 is TGTGCCAGCAGCTATAGCGGGGGGAGCTACGAGCAGTACTTC.

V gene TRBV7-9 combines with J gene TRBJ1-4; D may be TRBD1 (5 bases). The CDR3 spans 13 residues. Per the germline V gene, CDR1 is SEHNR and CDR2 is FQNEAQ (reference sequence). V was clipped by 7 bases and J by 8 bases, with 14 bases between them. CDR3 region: CASIGKGNEKLFF. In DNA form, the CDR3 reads TGTGCCAGCATTGGGAAGGGGAACGAAAAACTGTTTTTT.

CDR3 region: CASRTLSYEQYF. CDR3 coding DNA: TGTGCCAGCCGGACTCTGTCCTACGAGCAGTACTTC. This chain joins TRBV2 and TRBJ2-7; possibly TRBD2 for D (5 bases). CDR3 length equals 12 residues. Trimming removed 8 bases at V and 1 base at J, with 9 bases between. The V gene's germline CDR1 is SNHLY and CDR2 FYNNEI.

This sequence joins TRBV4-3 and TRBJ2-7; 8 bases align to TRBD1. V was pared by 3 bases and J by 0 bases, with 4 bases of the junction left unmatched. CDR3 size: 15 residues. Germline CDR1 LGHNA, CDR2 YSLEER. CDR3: CASSQTGVPSYEQYF. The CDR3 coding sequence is TGCGCCAGCAGCCAGACAGGGGTCCCCTCCTACGAGCAGTACTTC.

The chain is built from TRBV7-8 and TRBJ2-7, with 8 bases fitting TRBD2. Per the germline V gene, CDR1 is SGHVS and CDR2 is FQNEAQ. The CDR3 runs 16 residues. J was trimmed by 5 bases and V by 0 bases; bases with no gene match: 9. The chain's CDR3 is CASSLAYGGVSNEQYF. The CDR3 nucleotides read TGTGCCAGCAGCTTAGCGTACGGGGGGGTCTCTAACGAGCAGTACTTC.

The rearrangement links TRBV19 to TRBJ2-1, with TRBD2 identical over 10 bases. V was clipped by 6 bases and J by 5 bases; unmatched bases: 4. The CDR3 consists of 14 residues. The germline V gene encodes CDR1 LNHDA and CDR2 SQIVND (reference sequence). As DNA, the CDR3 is TGTGCCAGTAGGGGACTAGCGCTTGACAATGAGCAGTTCTTC. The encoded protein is CASRGLALDNEQFF. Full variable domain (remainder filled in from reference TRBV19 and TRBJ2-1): DGGITQSPKYLFRKEGQNVTLSCEQNLNHDAMYWYRQDPGQGLRLIYYSQIVNDFQKGDIAEGYSVSREKKESFPLTVTSAQKNPTAFYLCASRGLALDNEQFFGPGTRLTVL.

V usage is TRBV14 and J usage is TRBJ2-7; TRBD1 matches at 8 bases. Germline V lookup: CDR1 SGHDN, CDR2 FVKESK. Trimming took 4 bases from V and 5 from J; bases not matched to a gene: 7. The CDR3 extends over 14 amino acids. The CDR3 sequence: CASSPRTGIDEQYF. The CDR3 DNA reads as TGTGCCAGCAGCCCTAGGACAGGGATCGACGAGCAGTACTTC.